The present T cell receptor (beta chain) was sequenced within a study of blood T cells in healthy people across ages. This clonotype came up a few times. Antigen unknown. General observations from the study: Estimates drawn from one million T cells were deemed to understate diversity. Naive CD4+ cell counts and diversity both ran higher in long-lived than in aged donors. Unsorted PBMC input precluded a conclusive naive versus antigen-experienced comparison.

The use of a sample-barcoded 5' primer and a J-beta primer mix characterized a second PCR of roughly 6 to 11 cycles. TCRdb ran MiXCR on the 5' RACE reads and lists one entry per CDR3 protein. The table has hundreds of thousands of distinct CDR3 sequences, approximately 50% seen once. CDR1 is SQVTM and CDR2 is ANQGSEA in the germline V gene. V gave up 4 bases and J gave up 4 bases, with 10 bases separating them. CDR3 length equals 12 residues. The rearrangement joins TRBV29-1 to TRBJ2-5; tentatively, D is TRBD1 (5 bases). The TCR was taken from a woman aged 55-69 years in good health. The sequenced sample was blood. CDR3 sequence reads: CSVGNRGETQYF. CDR3 DNA sequence: TGCAGCGTTGGTAATAGGGGAGAGACCCAGTACTTC.